This TCR beta chain was identified in a study of T cell changes during pregnancy in multiple sclerosis. TCRdb's copy holds only in-frame clones and misses some; the assay was immunoSEQ multiplex PCR. Found here are 65,000 to 90,000 clones, 85% to 95% of them singletons; the top ten hold less than 3.5%. A few counts support this clone. This TCR came from a female donor in good health, enrolled as a control in a pregnancy study. The specimen comprised peripheral blood, sampled in the third trimester of pregnancy.

CDR3: CASSYSTGGADTQYF. The CDR3 nucleotides read TGTGCCAGCAGTTACTCGACAGGGGGCGCAGATACGCAGTATTTT. This chain connects TRBV6-5 to TRBJ2-3; 10 nucleotides line up with TRBD1. J gave up 4 bases and V 0 bases, and 1 base lay outside the gene matches. Germline lookup yields CDR1 MNHEY and CDR2 SVGAGI. The CDR3 sequence is 15 residues long.